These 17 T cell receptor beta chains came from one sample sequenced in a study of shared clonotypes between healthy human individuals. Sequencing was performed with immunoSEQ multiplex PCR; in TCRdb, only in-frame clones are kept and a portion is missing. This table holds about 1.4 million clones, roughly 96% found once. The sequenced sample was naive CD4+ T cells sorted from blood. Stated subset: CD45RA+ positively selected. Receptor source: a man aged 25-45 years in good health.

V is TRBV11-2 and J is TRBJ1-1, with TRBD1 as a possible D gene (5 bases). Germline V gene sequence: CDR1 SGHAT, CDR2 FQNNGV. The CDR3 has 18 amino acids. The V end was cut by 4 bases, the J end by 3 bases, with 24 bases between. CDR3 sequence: CASSYRGPGQRWDTEAFF. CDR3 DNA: TGTGCCAGCAGCTATCGTGGGCCAGGGCAGAGGTGGGACACTGAAGCTTTCTTT.

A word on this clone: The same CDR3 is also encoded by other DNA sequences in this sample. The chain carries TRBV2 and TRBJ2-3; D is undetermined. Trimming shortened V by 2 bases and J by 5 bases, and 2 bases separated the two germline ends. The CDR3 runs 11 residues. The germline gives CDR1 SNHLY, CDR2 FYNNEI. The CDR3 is CASSERDTQYF. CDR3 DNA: TGTGCCAGCAGTGAAAGAGATACGCAGTATTTT. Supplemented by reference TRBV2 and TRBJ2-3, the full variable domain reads EPEVTQTPSHQVTQMGQEVILRCVPISNHLYFYWYRQILGQKVEFLVSFYNNEISEKSEIFDDQFSVERPDGSNFTLKIRSTKLEDSAMYFCASSERDTQYFGPGTRLTVL.

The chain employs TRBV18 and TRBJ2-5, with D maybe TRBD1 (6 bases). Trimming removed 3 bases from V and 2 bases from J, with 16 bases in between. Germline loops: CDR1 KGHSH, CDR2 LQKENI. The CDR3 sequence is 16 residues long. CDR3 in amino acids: CASSPSRTDRQETQYF. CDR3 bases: TGTGCCAGCTCACCGTCCAGGACAGACCGACAAGAGACCCAGTACTTC.

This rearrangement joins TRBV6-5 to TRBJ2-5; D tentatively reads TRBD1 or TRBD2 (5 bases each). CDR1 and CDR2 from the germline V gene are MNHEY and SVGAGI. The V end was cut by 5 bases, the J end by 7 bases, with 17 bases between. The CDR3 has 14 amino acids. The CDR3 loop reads CASSRTGPEVTQYF. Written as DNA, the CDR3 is TGTGCCAGCAGTCGCACGGGGCCGGAGGTGACCCAGTACTTC.

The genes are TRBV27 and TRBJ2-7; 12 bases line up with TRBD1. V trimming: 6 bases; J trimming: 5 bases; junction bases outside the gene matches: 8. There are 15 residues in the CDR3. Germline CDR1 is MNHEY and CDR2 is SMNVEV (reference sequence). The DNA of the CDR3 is TGTGCCAGCAGACGGGCCGGGACAGGGGGCCACGAGCAGTACTTC. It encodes CASRRAGTGGHEQYF.

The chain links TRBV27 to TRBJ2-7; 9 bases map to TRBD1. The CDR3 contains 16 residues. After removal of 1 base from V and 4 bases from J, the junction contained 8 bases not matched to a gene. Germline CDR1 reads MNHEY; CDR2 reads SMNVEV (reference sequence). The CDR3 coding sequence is TGTGCCAGCAGTTTATATCAGGGGACAGGGCTGTACGAGCAGTACTTC. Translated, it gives CASSLYQGTGLYEQYF.

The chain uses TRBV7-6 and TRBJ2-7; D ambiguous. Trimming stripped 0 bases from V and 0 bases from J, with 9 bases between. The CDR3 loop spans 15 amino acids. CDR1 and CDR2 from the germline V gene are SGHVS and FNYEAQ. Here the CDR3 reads CASSLAPESSYEQYF. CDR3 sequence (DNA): TGTGCCAGCAGCTTAGCGCCCGAGAGCTCCTACGAGCAGTACTTC.

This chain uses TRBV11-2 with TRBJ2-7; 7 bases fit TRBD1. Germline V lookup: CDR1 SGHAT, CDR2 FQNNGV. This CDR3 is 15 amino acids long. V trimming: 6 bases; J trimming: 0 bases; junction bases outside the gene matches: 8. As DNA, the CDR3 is TGTGCCAGCAGGCGACCCGGGACAGTCTCCTACGAGCAGTACTTC. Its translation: CASRRPGTVSYEQYF. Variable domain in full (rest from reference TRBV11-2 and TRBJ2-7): EAGVAQSPRYKIIEKRQSVAFWCNPISGHATLYWYQQILGQGPKLLIQFQNNGVVDDSQLPKDRFSAERLKGVDSTLKIQPAKLEDSAVYLCASRRPGTVSYEQYFGPGTRLTVT.

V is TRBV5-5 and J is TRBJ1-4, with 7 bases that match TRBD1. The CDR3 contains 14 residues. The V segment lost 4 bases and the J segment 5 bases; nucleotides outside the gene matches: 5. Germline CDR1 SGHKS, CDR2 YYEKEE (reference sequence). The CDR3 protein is CASSLGQPNEKLFF. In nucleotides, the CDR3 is TGTGCCAGCAGCCTGGGACAGCCCAATGAAAAACTGTTTTTT.

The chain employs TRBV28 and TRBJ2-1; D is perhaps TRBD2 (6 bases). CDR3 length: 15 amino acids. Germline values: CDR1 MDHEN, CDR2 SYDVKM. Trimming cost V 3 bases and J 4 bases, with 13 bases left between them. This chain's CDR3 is CASSFRGNHYNEQFF. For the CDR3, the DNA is TGTGCCAGCAGTTTTCGGGGGAACCATTACAATGAGCAGTTCTTC.

For the CDR3, the DNA is TGTGCCACCAGCAGAAAATTAGCGGGAGGGTATCCAGATACGCAGTATTTT. This translates into CATSRKLAGGYPDTQYF. The chain combines TRBV15 with TRBJ2-3, with TRBD2 matching 11 bases. V dropped 2 bases and J dropped 4; count of bases not matched to a gene: 8. The CDR3 has 17 residues. Germline assignment: CDR1 LNHNV and CDR2 YYDKDF (reference sequence). Full variable domain (outside the CDR3, taken from reference TRBV15 and TRBJ2-3): DAMVIQNPRYQVTQFGKPVTLSCSQTLNHNVMYWYQQKSSQAPKLLFHYYDKDFNNEADTPDNFQSRRPNTSFCFLDIRSPGLGDTAMYLCATSRKLAGGYPDTQYFGPGTRLTVL.

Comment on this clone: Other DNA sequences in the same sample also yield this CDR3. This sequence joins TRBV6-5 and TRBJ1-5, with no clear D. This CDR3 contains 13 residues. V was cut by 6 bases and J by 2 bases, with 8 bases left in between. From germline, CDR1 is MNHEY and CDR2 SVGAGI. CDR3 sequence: CASSPSGNQPQHF. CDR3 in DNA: TGTGCCAGCAGCCCCTCGGGCAATCAGCCCCAGCATTTT.

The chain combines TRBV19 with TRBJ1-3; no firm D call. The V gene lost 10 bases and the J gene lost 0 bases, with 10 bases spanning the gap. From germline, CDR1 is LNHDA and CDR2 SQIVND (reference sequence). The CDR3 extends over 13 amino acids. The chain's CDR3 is CATGGNSGNTIYF. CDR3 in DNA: TGTGCCACAGGCGGGAACTCTGGAAACACCATATATTTT. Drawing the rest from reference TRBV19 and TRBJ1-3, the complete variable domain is DGGITQSPKYLFRKEGQNVTLSCEQNLNHDAMYWYRQDPGQGLRLIYYSQIVNDFQKGDIAEGYSVSREKKESFPLTVTSAQKNPTAFYLCATGGNSGNTIYFGEGSWLTVV.

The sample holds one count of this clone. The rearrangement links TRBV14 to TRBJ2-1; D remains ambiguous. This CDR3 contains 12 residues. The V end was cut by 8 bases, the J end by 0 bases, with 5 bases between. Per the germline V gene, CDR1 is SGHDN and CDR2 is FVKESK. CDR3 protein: CASGNSYNEQFF. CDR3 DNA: TGTGCCAGCGGTAACTCCTACAATGAGCAGTTCTTC. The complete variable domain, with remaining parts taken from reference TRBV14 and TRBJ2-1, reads EAGVTQFPSHSVIEKGQTVTLRCDPISGHDNLYWYRRVMGKEIKFLLHFVKESKQDESGMPNNRFLAERTGGTYSTLKVQPAELEDSGVYFCASGNSYNEQFFGPGTRLTVL.

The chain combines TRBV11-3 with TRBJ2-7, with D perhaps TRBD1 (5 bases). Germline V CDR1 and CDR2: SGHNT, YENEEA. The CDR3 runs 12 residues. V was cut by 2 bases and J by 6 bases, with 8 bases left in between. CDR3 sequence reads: CASSLQGSEQYF. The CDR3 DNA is TGTGCCAGCAGCTTACAGGGCTCCGAGCAGTACTTC. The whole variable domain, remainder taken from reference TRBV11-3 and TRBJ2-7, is EAGVVQSPRYKIIEKKQPVAFWCNPISGHNTLYWYLQNLGQGPELLIRYENEEAVDDSQLPKDRFSAERLKGVDSTLKIQPAELGDSAVYLCASSLQGSEQYFGPGTRLTVT.

CDR3 protein: CASSPVFADTQYF. The CDR3 bases are TGTGCCAGCAGTCCCGTCTTCGCAGATACGCAGTATTTT. This rearrangement joins TRBV6-6 to TRBJ2-3, with no clear D. V lost 5 bases, J lost 4 bases, and 10 bases lay in between. The CDR3 runs to 13 residues. The V gene's germline CDR1 is MNHNY and CDR2 SVGAGI (reference sequence).

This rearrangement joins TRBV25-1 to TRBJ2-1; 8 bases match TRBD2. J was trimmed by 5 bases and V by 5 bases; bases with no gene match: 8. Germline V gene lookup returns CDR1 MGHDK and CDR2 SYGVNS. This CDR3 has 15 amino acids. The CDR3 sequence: CASSPQREQNNEQFF. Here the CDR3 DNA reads TGTGCCAGCAGTCCCCAGCGGGAGCAGAACAATGAGCAGTTCTTC. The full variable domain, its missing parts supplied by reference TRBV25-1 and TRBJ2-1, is EADIYQTPRYLVIGTGKKITLECSQTMGHDKMYWYQQDPGMELHLIHYSYGVNSTEKGDLSSESTVSRIRTEHFPLTLESARPSHTSQYLCASSPQREQNNEQFFGPGTRLTVL.